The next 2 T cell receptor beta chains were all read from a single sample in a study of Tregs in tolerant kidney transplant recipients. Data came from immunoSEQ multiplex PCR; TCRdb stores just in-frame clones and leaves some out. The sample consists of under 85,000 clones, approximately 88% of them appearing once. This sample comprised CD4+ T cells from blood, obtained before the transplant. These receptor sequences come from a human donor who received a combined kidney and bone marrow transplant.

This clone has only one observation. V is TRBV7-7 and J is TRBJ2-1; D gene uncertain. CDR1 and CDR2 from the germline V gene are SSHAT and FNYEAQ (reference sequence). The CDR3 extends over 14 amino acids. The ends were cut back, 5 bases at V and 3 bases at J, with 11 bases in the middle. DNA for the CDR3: TGTGCCAGCAGCCCTGCCCCGGGCTACAATGAGCAGTTCTTC. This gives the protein CASSPAPGYNEQFF.

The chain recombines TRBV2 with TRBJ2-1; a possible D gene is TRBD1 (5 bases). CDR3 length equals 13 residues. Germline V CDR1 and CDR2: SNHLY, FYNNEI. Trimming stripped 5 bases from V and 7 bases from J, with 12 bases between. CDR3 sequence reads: CASSISYRNEQFF. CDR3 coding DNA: TGTGCCAGCAGTATCAGCTACAGGAATGAGCAGTTCTTC.